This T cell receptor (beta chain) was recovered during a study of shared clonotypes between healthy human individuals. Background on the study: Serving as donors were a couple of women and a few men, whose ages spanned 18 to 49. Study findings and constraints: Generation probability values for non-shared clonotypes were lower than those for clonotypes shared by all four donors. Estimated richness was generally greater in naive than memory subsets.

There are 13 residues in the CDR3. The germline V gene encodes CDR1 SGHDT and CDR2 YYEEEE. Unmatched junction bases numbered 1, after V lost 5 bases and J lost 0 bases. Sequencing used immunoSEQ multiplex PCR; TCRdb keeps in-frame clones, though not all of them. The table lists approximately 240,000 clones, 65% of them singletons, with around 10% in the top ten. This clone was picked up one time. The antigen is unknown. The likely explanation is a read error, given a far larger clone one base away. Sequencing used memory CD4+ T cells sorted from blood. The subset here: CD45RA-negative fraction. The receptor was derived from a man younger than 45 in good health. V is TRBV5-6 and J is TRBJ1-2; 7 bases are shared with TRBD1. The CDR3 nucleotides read TGTGCCAGCAGGCAGGGGGCTAACTATGGCTACACCTTC. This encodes CASRQGANYGYTF.